Listed below are T cell receptor beta chains from one sample, sequenced in a study of CD8 T cells in Susac syndrome. TCRdb re-called the immunoSEQ multiplex PCR reads with MiXCR, one entry per CDR3 protein. Of 400,000 or so distinct CDR3 sequences detected, 75% to 90% appear once; the ten largest clones hold roughly 0.1%. Source material: CD8+ T cells from PBMCs. The receptors stem from a human donor with multiple sclerosis. The CDR3 runs from the conserved cysteine through the conserved F or W. A D gene is named only where the DNA matches it firmly. Where a row states a size, it is once, few, many or the class of an expanded clone; other rows omit it.

clone_size: few
j_call: TRBJ2-3
v_call: TRBV6-2/TRBV6-3
d_call: NA
cdr3_aa: CASSYSETLWDTQYF
cdr3_nt: TGTGCCAGCAGTTACTCCGAGACGCTTTGGGATACGCAGTATTTT

clone_size: NA
j_call: TRBJ2-5
v_call: TRBV12-3/TRBV12-4
d_call: NA
cdr3_aa: CASSFWATGKETQYF
cdr3_nt: TGTGCCAGCAGTTTCTGGGCCACGGGGAAAGAGACCCAGTACTTC

clone_size: NA
j_call: TRBJ1-1
v_call: TRBV29-1
d_call: NA
cdr3_aa: CSVDRGWGF
cdr3_nt: TGCAGCGTTGACCGGGGATGGGGCTTT

clone_size: NA
j_call: TRBJ1-1
v_call: TRBV6-5
d_call: NA
cdr3_aa: CASSYSPSLNTEAFF
cdr3_nt: TGTGCCAGCAGTTACTCGCCCTCATTGAACACTGAAGCTTTCTTT

clone_size: NA
j_call: TRBJ1-2
v_call: TRBV12-3/TRBV12-4
d_call: TRBD1
cdr3_aa: CASSDTGVWNYGYTF
cdr3_nt: TGTGCCAGCAGTGATACAGGGGTTTGGAACTATGGCTACACCTTC

clone_size: NA
j_call: TRBJ2-7
v_call: TRBV19
d_call: NA
cdr3_aa: CASSRQRLTDEQYF
cdr3_nt: TGTGCCAGTAGTCGACAGAGGTTGACGGACGAGCAGTACTTC

clone_size: NA
j_call: TRBJ2-1
v_call: TRBV13
d_call: NA
cdr3_aa: CASSPLSLGEQFF
cdr3_nt: TGTGCCAGCAGCCCCCTTTCTCTCGGTGAGCAGTTCTTC

clone_size: NA
j_call: TRBJ1-2
v_call: TRBV28
d_call: NA
cdr3_aa: CASSLPGLYGYTF
cdr3_nt: TGTGCCAGCAGTTTGCCAGGCCTCTATGGCTACACCTTC

clone_size: NA
j_call: TRBJ2-7
v_call: TRBV11-2
d_call: NA
cdr3_aa: CASSLVHGSYEQYF
cdr3_nt: TGTGCCAGCAGCTTAGTTCACGGTTCCTACGAGCAGTACTTC

clone_size: once
j_call: TRBJ2-3
v_call: TRBV14
d_call: TRBD2
cdr3_aa: CASSQDLWTSGSTDTQYF
cdr3_nt: TGTGCCAGCAGCCAAGATTTATGGACTAGCGGGAGTACAGATACGCAGTATTTT

clone_size: NA
j_call: TRBJ2-1
v_call: TRBV3-1
d_call: NA
cdr3_aa: CASSQELGASSYNEQFF
cdr3_nt: TGTGCCAGCAGCCAAGAATTGGGGGCTTCCTCCTACAATGAGCAGTTCTTC

clone_size: NA
j_call: TRBJ1-5
v_call: TRBV19
d_call: NA
cdr3_aa: CASSPTPGLGDQPQHF
cdr3_nt: TGTGCCAGTTCCCCTACGCCGGGATTGGGGGATCAGCCCCAGCATTTT

clone_size: NA
j_call: TRBJ1-5
v_call: TRBV30
d_call: TRBD1
cdr3_aa: CAWSGQGFGHQPQHF
cdr3_nt: TGTGCCTGGAGTGGACAGGGGTTTGGGCATCAGCCCCAGCATTTT

clone_size: NA
j_call: TRBJ2-7
v_call: TRBV29-1
d_call: NA
cdr3_aa: CSVEERWPSYEQYF
cdr3_nt: TGCAGCGTTGAGGAGCGCTGGCCCTCCTACGAGCAGTACTTC

clone_size: NA
j_call: TRBJ2-7
v_call: TRBV6-5
d_call: NA
cdr3_aa: CASSYSKSFYEQYF
cdr3_nt: TGTGCCAGCAGTTACTCGAAATCCTTCTACGAGCAGTACTTC

clone_size: NA
j_call: TRBJ2-1
v_call: TRBV19
d_call: TRBD1
cdr3_aa: CASSMQGQGTYNEQFF
cdr3_nt: TGTGCCAGTAGTATGCAGGGACAGGGGACCTACAATGAGCAGTTCTTC

clone_size: NA
j_call: TRBJ2-7
v_call: TRBV4-1
d_call: TRBD1
cdr3_aa: CASSHGQDFSYEQYF
cdr3_nt: TGCGCCAGCAGCCACGGACAGGATTTCTCCTACGAGCAGTACTTC

clone_size: once
j_call: TRBJ1-2
v_call: TRBV4-1
d_call: NA
cdr3_aa: CASSQDWIPDGYTF
cdr3_nt: TGCGCCAGCAGCCAAGATTGGATCCCAGATGGCTACACCTTC

clone_size: NA
j_call: TRBJ2-7
v_call: TRBV6-1
d_call: NA
cdr3_aa: CASSEAEVVSYEQYF
cdr3_nt: TGTGCCAGCAGTGAAGCGGAGGTTGTCTCCTACGAGCAGTACTTC

clone_size: NA
j_call: TRBJ1-2
v_call: TRBV6-2/TRBV6-3
d_call: NA
cdr3_aa: CASSPQGGDNYGYTF
cdr3_nt: TGTGCCAGCAGCCCACAGGGCGGGGATAACTATGGCTACACCTTC

clone_size: NA
j_call: TRBJ2-3
v_call: TRBV24-1
d_call: NA
cdr3_aa: CATSDSAGVRGTQYF
cdr3_nt: TGTGCCACCAGTGATTCCGCAGGGGTCCGGGGTACGCAGTATTTT

clone_size: NA
j_call: TRBJ2-2
v_call: TRBV27
d_call: TRBD1
cdr3_aa: CASTPKGARAGELFF
cdr3_nt: TGTGCCAGCACCCCCAAGGGGGCGAGGGCCGGGGAGCTGTTTTTT

clone_size: NA
j_call: TRBJ2-3
v_call: TRBV10-3
d_call: NA
cdr3_aa: CAISEGRLPSTDTQYF
cdr3_nt: TGTGCCATCAGTGAAGGGAGACTTCCTAGCACAGATACGCAGTATTTT

clone_size: few
j_call: TRBJ2-3
v_call: TRBV6-1
d_call: TRBD2
cdr3_aa: CASTPSGLTDTQYF
cdr3_nt: TGTGCCAGCACCCCTAGCGGGCTCACAGATACGCAGTATTTT

clone_size: NA
j_call: TRBJ2-7
v_call: TRBV5-6
d_call: TRBD2
cdr3_aa: CASSSGLADPYEQYF
cdr3_nt: TGTGCCAGCAGTTCGGGACTAGCGGATCCCTACGAGCAGTACTTC

clone_size: NA
j_call: TRBJ1-2
v_call: TRBV5-6
d_call: TRBD1
cdr3_aa: CASSLFGGGAELAGYTF
cdr3_nt: TGTGCCAGCAGCTTGTTTGGAGGGGGCGCGGAGTTGGCTGGCTACACCTTC

clone_size: NA
j_call: TRBJ2-1
v_call: TRBV4-2
d_call: TRBD2
cdr3_aa: CASSPGLAYEQFF
cdr3_nt: TGTGCCAGCAGCCCCGGACTAGCCTATGAGCAGTTCTTC

clone_size: once
j_call: TRBJ2-3
v_call: TRBV20-1
d_call: TRBD2
cdr3_aa: CSARDRTRDGTQYF
cdr3_nt: TGCAGTGCTAGAGACCGGACTAGAGATGGTACGCAGTATTTT

clone_size: NA
j_call: TRBJ1-2
v_call: TRBV20-1
d_call: NA
cdr3_aa: CSATGTRDYGYTF
cdr3_nt: TGCAGTGCTACTGGGACCAGGGACTATGGCTACACCTTC

clone_size: NA
j_call: TRBJ2-2
v_call: TRBV9
d_call: NA
cdr3_aa: CASSVSTGELFF
cdr3_nt: TGTGCCAGCAGCGTCAGCACCGGGGAGCTGTTTTTT

clone_size: NA
j_call: TRBJ1-1
v_call: TRBV21-1
d_call: NA
cdr3_aa: CASSKLGETEAFF
cdr3_nt: TGTGCCAGCAGCAAGTTGGGGGAGACTGAAGCTTTCTTT

clone_size: NA
j_call: TRBJ2-1
v_call: TRBV12-3/TRBV12-4
d_call: NA
cdr3_aa: CASSYSSANSYNEQFF
cdr3_nt: TGTGCCAGCAGTTACTCCAGCGCCAACTCCTACAATGAGCAGTTCTTC

clone_size: NA
j_call: TRBJ1-2
v_call: TRBV11-2
d_call: TRBD1
cdr3_aa: CASSSAIGGTEYGYTF
cdr3_nt: TGTGCCAGCAGCTCGGCGATAGGAGGGACAGAATATGGCTACACCTTC

clone_size: NA
j_call: TRBJ2-7
v_call: TRBV7-9
d_call: TRBD1
cdr3_aa: CASSTRDRSYEQYF
cdr3_nt: TGTGCCAGCAGCACCCGGGACAGATCTTACGAGCAGTACTTC

clone_size: NA
j_call: TRBJ2-7
v_call: TRBV11-2
d_call: TRBD2
cdr3_aa: CASSLEGLASEQYF
cdr3_nt: TGTGCCAGCAGCTTAGAGGGACTAGCCTCCGAGCAGTACTTC

clone_size: NA
j_call: TRBJ2-2
v_call: TRBV3-1
d_call: NA
cdr3_aa: CASSPGDGGPTNTGELFF
cdr3_nt: TGTGCCAGCAGCCCCGGGGACGGGGGCCCTACGAACACCGGGGAGCTGTTTTTT

clone_size: NA
j_call: TRBJ1-2
v_call: TRBV14
d_call: NA
cdr3_aa: CASSQAYGEQWTYGYTF
cdr3_nt: TGTGCCAGCAGCCAAGCTTATGGGGAACAGTGGACCTATGGCTACACCTTC

clone_size: NA
j_call: TRBJ1-3
v_call: TRBV2
d_call: NA
cdr3_aa: CASSFMGGDGNTIYF
cdr3_nt: TGTGCCAGCAGCTTCATGGGGGGGGACGGAAACACCATATATTTT

clone_size: once
j_call: TRBJ1-1
v_call: TRBV5-1
d_call: NA
cdr3_aa: CASSTRTEGETEAFF
cdr3_nt: TGCGCCAGCAGCACCCGGACCGAGGGAGAGACTGAAGCTTTCTTT

clone_size: NA
j_call: TRBJ2-1
v_call: TRBV27
d_call: NA
cdr3_aa: CASSFSRTDNEQFF
cdr3_nt: TGTGCCAGCAGTTTCTCCCGGACAGACAATGAGCAGTTCTTC

clone_size: NA
j_call: TRBJ2-7
v_call: TRBV19
d_call: TRBD2
cdr3_aa: CASSRGVQSSYEQYF
cdr3_nt: TGTGCCAGTAGCCGGGGGGTCCAGAGCTCCTACGAGCAGTACTTC

clone_size: NA
j_call: TRBJ2-3
v_call: TRBV7-9
d_call: NA
cdr3_aa: CASSSWGSTDTQYF
cdr3_nt: TGTGCCAGCAGCTCCTGGGGGAGCACAGATACGCAGTATTTT

clone_size: NA
j_call: TRBJ2-1
v_call: TRBV2
d_call: NA
cdr3_aa: CASVGAYNEQFF
cdr3_nt: TGTGCCAGCGTAGGAGCCTACAATGAGCAGTTCTTC

clone_size: NA
j_call: TRBJ2-7
v_call: TRBV14
d_call: NA
cdr3_aa: CASSQDPHRSRAYEQYF
cdr3_nt: TGTGCCAGCAGCCAAGATCCCCACCGGAGCCGGGCCTACGAGCAGTACTTC

clone_size: NA
j_call: TRBJ1-1
v_call: TRBV4-1
d_call: NA
cdr3_aa: CASSQDENTEAFF
cdr3_nt: TGCGCCAGCAGCCAAGATGAGAACACTGAAGCTTTCTTT